A single sample gave rise to the 27 T cell receptor beta chains below, sequenced in a study of vaccination and CD4 T cells after COVID-19. Their recognized antigens are unknown. Treatment given: roughly ten-day PBMC culture with coronavirus spike peptide pools or control peptides (ViraFEST assay). Cultured CD4+ T cell DNA underwent sequencing with the Oncomine TCR Beta short-read assay. TCRdb re-derived calls from the PCR reads in MiXCR, one entry per CDR3 protein. The repertoire holds tens of thousands of distinct CDR3 sequences, with approximately 32% as singletons. Material for sequencing was cultured CD4+ T cells from blood. These receptors originate from a human donor with COVID-19.

This clonotype showed up just a few times. The rearrangement uses TRBV20-1 and TRBJ2-5; D possibly uses TRBD1 or TRBD2 (5 bases each). The CDR3 is made up of 14 amino acids. Germline CDR1 DFQATT, CDR2 SNEGSKA (reference sequence). Trimming took 3 bases from V and 2 from J, leaving 13 bases between them. The CDR3 loop reads CSASGPGTQETQYF. Here the CDR3 DNA reads TGCAGTGCTAGCGGTCCGGGGACGCAAGAGACCCAGTACTTC.

The chain couples TRBV9 to TRBJ1-2; D is unresolved. CDR1 is SGDLS, CDR2 YYNGEE, per germline. V was shortened by 3 bases and J by 8 bases, with 14 bases between the two germline ends. This CDR3 spans 13 amino acids. CDR3 DNA sequence: TGTGCCAGCAGCGCCAAGGTCGTAGACGGCTACACCTTC. It yields the protein CASSAKVVDGYTF.

The rearrangement links TRBV9 to TRBJ2-1; D may be TRBD1 (6 bases). V lost 0 bases and J 2 bases, leaving 6 bases between the germline ends. The CDR3 runs 14 residues. Germline V gene data show CDR1 as SGDLS and CDR2 as YYNGEE. The CDR3 DNA sequence: TGTGCCAGCAGCGTAGCAGGGGCCTACAATGAGCAGTTCTTC. Its translation is CASSVAGAYNEQFF.

By share of the sample, this clonotype is medium-sized. This rearrangement joins TRBV7-2 to TRBJ1-2, with no clear D. V shed 3 bases and J shed 6 bases, with 11 bases lying between them. The CDR3 covers 13 residues. Germline V gives CDR1 SGHTA, CDR2 FQGNSA. CDR3 protein: CASSLVQANGYTF. CDR3 coding DNA: TGTGCCAGCAGCTTGGTTCAGGCCAATGGCTACACCTTC.

This clonotype was counted a few times. The junction departs from the called germline gene at one end, perhaps through a read error. For the CDR3, the DNA is TGTGCTAGCAGCCGCGGACTAGCGGGGGAGACCCAGTACTTC. Encoded protein: CASSRGLAGETQYF. V and J are TRBV7-7 and TRBJ2-5, with 12 positions matching TRBD2. Germline V gene lookup returns CDR1 SSHAT and CDR2 FNYEAQ (reference sequence). CDR3 length: 14 amino acids.

This clonotype occurred a few times. The chain's CDR3 is CASSYTLAGSNEQFF. The CDR3 nucleotides read TGTGCCAGCAGTTACACACTAGCGGGGTCCAATGAGCAGTTCTTC. This chain uses TRBV6-2 or TRBV6-3 with TRBJ2-1; 10 bases match TRBD2. The CDR3 contains 15 residues. The V segment lost 2 bases and the J segment 6 bases; nucleotides outside the gene matches: 4. From germline, CDR1 is MNHEY and CDR2 SVGEGT.

This clonotype counts as medium-sized. V gene TRBV19 combines with J gene TRBJ1-6; 7 nucleotides align to TRBD1. Germline assignment: CDR1 LNHDA and CDR2 SQIVND (reference sequence). The ends lost 3 bases at V and 9 bases at J; junction bases unmatched: 5. The CDR3 sequence is 14 residues long. The CDR3: CASSIETGTSPLHF. CDR3 bases: TGTGCCAGTAGTATCGAGACAGGGACTTCACCCCTCCACTTT.

The V gene is TRBV20-1, the J gene TRBJ2-7; no definite D call. This CDR3 region has 13 residues. V was cut by 8 bases and J by 3 bases, with 17 bases left in between. Germline V gene sequence: CDR1 DFQATT, CDR2 SNEGSKA (reference sequence). CDR3 loop: CSQSPVGLYEQYF. The CDR3 nucleotides read TGCAGTCAATCCCCGGTGGGTCTCTACGAGCAGTACTTC.

This clonotype showed up just a few times. This sequence joins TRBV20-1 and TRBJ2-3, with 10 nucleotides matching TRBD1. This CDR3 has 13 amino acids. With V trimmed by 5 bases and J by 1 base, 0 bases remained unmatched. From germline, CDR1 is DFQATT and CDR2 SNEGSKA (reference sequence). The CDR3 nucleotides read TGCAGTGCTGGGACAGGGGGCACAGATACGCAGTATTTT. It is translated as CSAGTGGTDTQYF.

This clonotype has a handful of counts. The rearrangement joins TRBV20-1 to TRBJ1-2, with D unclear. In germline, CDR1 is DFQATT, CDR2 SNEGSKA (reference sequence). The V end was cut by 0 bases, the J end by 0 bases, with 14 bases between. There are 16 residues in the CDR3. CDR3 sequence: CSAREVRSGANYGYTF. The DNA of the CDR3 is TGCAGTGCTAGAGAAGTCAGGAGTGGAGCTAACTATGGCTACACCTTC.

This clonotype was seen a single time. The junction shows a germline mismatch at one end, possibly a read error. V usage is TRBV5-1 and J usage is TRBJ1-6; D call uncertain. The CDR3 is made up of 15 amino acids. Looked up from germline, CDR1 is SGHRS and CDR2 is YFSETQ. DNA of the CDR3: TGCGCCAACAGCTTTGAAGGGTCCTATAATTCACCCCTCCACTTT. The encoded protein is CANSFEGSYNSPLHF.

The rearrangement uses TRBV15 and TRBJ2-7, with 8 bases fitting TRBD2. Germline V gene data show CDR1 as LNHNV and CDR2 as YYDKDF (reference sequence). V gave up 3 bases and J gave up 0 bases; unmatched junction bases: 10. The CDR3 length is 17 residues. For the CDR3, the DNA is TGTGCCACCAGCAGGTACAAGGAAGCGGGGGCCTCCTACGAGCAGTACTTC. Its translation is CATSRYKEAGASYEQYF.

In this sample, this clonotype turned up a few times. This CDR3 reads CASSPEASANTGELFF. The CDR3 DNA reads TGTGCCAGCAGCCCTGAGGCTAGCGCGAACACCGGGGAGCTGTTTTTT. This chain connects TRBV7-9 to TRBJ2-2; a weak D match, TRBD2 (6 bases). This CDR3 is 16 amino acids long. V lost 5 bases and J lost 0, with 13 bases in between. Germline CDR1 is SEHNR and CDR2 is FQNEAQ (reference sequence).

The rearrangement joins TRBV30 to TRBJ1-6; D may be TRBD1 (6 bases). Trimming removed 3 bases from V and 5 bases from J, with 11 bases in between. The germline V gene has CDR1 GTSNPN and CDR2 SVGIG (reference sequence). The length of the CDR3 is 14 residues. The CDR3 bases are TGTGCCTGGAGGGGGGGGCAGGATAATTCACCCCTCCACTTT. It codes for CAWRGGQDNSPLHF.

The chain joins TRBV7-2 to TRBJ2-6, with a tentative D call TRBD2 (5 bases). Trimming pared 1 base from V and 0 bases from J, leaving 13 bases between. Germline CDR1 reads SGHTA; CDR2 reads FQGNSA. The CDR3 is 18 residues long. CDR3: CASSLGTGLGSGANVLTF. Here the CDR3 DNA reads TGTGCCAGCAGCTTAGGAACGGGGTTGGGCTCTGGGGCCAACGTCCTGACTTTC.

The chain links TRBV9 to TRBJ2-5, with TRBD1 as a possible D gene (5 bases). With 0 bases removed from V and 3 bases from J, the gap between germline ends came to 12 bases. Germline V gene lookup returns CDR1 SGDLS and CDR2 YYNGEE. The CDR3 has 15 residues. The CDR3 DNA reads TGTGCCAGCAGCGTAGATCAGGGCGCAAAAGAGACCCAGTACTTC. It encodes CASSVDQGAKETQYF.

J is TRBJ1-1 and V is TRBV28, with TRBD1 identical over 8 bases. V was clipped by 6 bases and J by 1 base; unmatched bases: 10. Germline-derived CDR1 and CDR2 are MDHEN and SYDVKM. CDR3 length equals 16 residues. CDR3: CASSPHGQGQNTEAFF. Written as DNA, the CDR3 is TGTGCCAGCAGCCCCCATGGACAGGGACAGAACACTGAAGCTTTCTTT.

The rearrangement uses TRBV25-1 and TRBJ2-1; TRBD2 matches 14 bases. The CDR3 has 15 amino acids. Trimming took 4 bases from V and 4 from J; bases not matched to a gene: 0. Germline CDR1 MGHDK, CDR2 SYGVNS. The DNA for the CDR3 is TGTGCCAGCAGTGGGACTAGCGGGGGGTACAATGAGCAGTTCTTC. Its protein is CASSGTSGGYNEQFF.

A remark on this clonotype: Mismatch with germline at one junction end may stem from a read error. The V gene is TRBV7-7, the J gene TRBJ1-5; 8 bases align to TRBD1. The germline V gene encodes CDR1 SSHAT and CDR2 FNYEAQ (reference sequence). This CDR3 contains 15 residues. The CDR3 protein is CASSLEGQGNQPQHF. The CDR3 DNA sequence: TGTGCTAGCAGCTTAGAAGGACAGGGAAATCAGCCCCAGCATTTT. Combining the CDR3 with reference TRBV7-7 and TRBJ1-5 gives the whole variable domain GAGVSQSPRYKVTKRGQDVTLRCDPISSHATLYWYQQALGQGPEFLTYFNYEAQPDKSGLPSDRFSAERPEGSISTLTIQRTEQRDSAMYRCASSLEGQGNQPQHFGDGTRLSIL.

V usage is TRBV12-3 or TRBV12-4 and J usage is TRBJ2-7; D uncertain. The CDR3 is 12 amino acids. Trimming shortened V by 5 bases and J by 0 bases, and 5 bases separated the two germline ends. CDR3 amino acids: CASSRSSYEQYF. In DNA form, the CDR3 reads TGTGCCAGCAGTCGAAGCTCCTACGAGCAGTACTTC.

The rearrangement joins TRBV29-1 to TRBJ1-1, with no clear D. The V end was cut by 7 bases, the J end by 7 bases, with 13 bases between. Germline values: CDR1 SQVTM, CDR2 ANQGSEA. The CDR3 sequence is 11 residues long. The CDR3 DNA follows: TGCAGCGCCCTGGACGGAGTTGAAGCTTTCTTT. This encodes CSALDGVEAFF.

J is TRBJ2-3 and V is TRBV19, with D perhaps matching TRBD1 or TRBD2 (5 bases each). The V end was cut by 6 bases, the J end by 3 bases, with 13 bases between. The CDR3 has 14 amino acids. CDR1 LNHDA and CDR2 SQIVND come from the germline V gene (reference sequence). The CDR3: CASSRDEATDTQYF. The CDR3, as DNA: TGTGCCAGTAGCCGGGACGAAGCTACAGATACGCAGTATTTT.

The chain recombines TRBV19 with TRBJ1-5, with a weak D call TRBD1 (6 bases). Trimming took 8 bases from V and 3 from J, leaving 11 bases between them. CDR1 is LNHDA, CDR2 SQIVND, per germline (reference sequence). The CDR3 length is 13 residues. In DNA, the CDR3 is TGTGCCAGTCGAGGACAGTACAATCAGCCCCAGCATTTT. Amino acid sequence: CASRGQYNQPQHF.

This rearrangement joins TRBV5-1 to TRBJ1-1; maybe TRBD1 (5 bases). The CDR3 spans 15 residues. Trimming removed 0 bases at V and 1 base at J, with 10 bases between. The germline gives CDR1 SGHRS, CDR2 YFSETQ. CDR3 in DNA: TGCGCCAGCAGCTTGGATGGGGGTTGGAACACTGAAGCTTTCTTT. It encodes CASSLDGGWNTEAFF.

CDR3 amino acids: CASSPPGRGNSPLHF. In DNA form, the CDR3 reads TGTGCCAGCAGCCCCCCGGGACGGGGGAATTCACCCCTCCACTTT. The chain recombines TRBV14 with TRBJ1-6; perhaps TRBD1 as D (5 bases). The CDR3 extends over 15 amino acids. V gave up 4 bases and J gave up 7 bases, with 14 bases separating them. Germline V gene sequence: CDR1 SGHDN, CDR2 FVKESK.

This chain connects TRBV12-3 or TRBV12-4 to TRBJ2-3; TRBD2 agrees at 14 bases. The CDR3 contains 18 residues. V was clipped by 2 bases and J by 0 bases; unmatched bases: 4. The CDR3 DNA is TGTGCCAGCAGTTTAATCGGACTAGCGGGGGGCAGCACAGATACGCAGTATTTT. Its protein product is CASSLIGLAGGSTDTQYF.

The CDR3 is CASSRTGTMNTEAFF. In nucleotides, the CDR3 is TGTGCCAGCAGTCGGACAGGAACTATGAACACTGAAGCTTTCTTT. The rearrangement uses TRBV28 and TRBJ1-1; the match to TRBD1 covers 7 bases. The CDR3 is made up of 15 amino acids. Trimming removed 5 bases from V and 0 bases from J; junction bases left unmatched: 6. Germline V lookup: CDR1 MDHEN, CDR2 SYDVKM.